Listed below are T cell receptor beta chains from one sample, sequenced in a study of identical twins. MiXCR, run by TCRdb on the 5' RACE reads, gives a single entry per CDR3 protein. This table holds 510,000 or so distinct CDR3 sequences, roughly 15% found once. The same data also contributed to another study, on yellow fever vaccine responses in identical twins.

Material for sequencing was CD4+ T cells sorted from blood. The source of these receptors is a woman younger than 30 in good health. Both conserved end residues are part of each CDR3. D genes are given only for firm matches. Clone size is shown for a subset of rows, as once, few, many or a class of expanded clone.

clone_size	d_call	v_call	j_call	cdr3_aa	cdr3_nt
.	.	TRBV6-5	TRBJ2-1	CASSYSGLAEPGEQFF	TGTGCCAGCAGTTACTCCGGGCTAGCCGAGCCGGGTGAGCAGTTCTTC
.	.	TRBV4-1	TRBJ2-1	CASSQGLGKLEQFF	TGCGCCAGCAGCCAAGGGTTAGGGAAGCTTGAGCAGTTCTTC
.	TRBD2	TRBV5-1	TRBJ2-5	CATQAGTSYQETQYF	TGCGCCACTCAAGCGGGAACGTCGTACCAAGAGACCCAGTACTTC
few	.	TRBV10-3	TRBJ1-2	CAISARQDSNYGYTF	TGTGCCATCAGTGCTCGACAGGACTCCAACTATGGCTACACCTTC
few	.	TRBV5-1	TRBJ2-5	CASSGLTANVETQYF	TGCGCCAGCAGCGGCCTAACAGCCAATGTGGAGACCCAGTACTTC
few	TRBD1	TRBV12-3/TRBV12-4	TRBJ1-2	CASSRQGQTYGYTF	TGTGCCAGCAGTCGACAGGGACAGACCTATGGCTACACCTTC
few	.	TRBV10-3	TRBJ2-3	CAISESVATTDTQYF	TGTGCCATCAGTGAGTCCGTAGCAACGACAGATACGCAGTATTTT
few	TRBD1	TRBV4-1	TRBJ2-1	CASSQDSRGKDEQFF	TGCGCCAGCAGCCAAGACTCCAGGGGGAAGGATGAGCAGTTCTTC
.	TRBD2	TRBV10-3	TRBJ2-1	CAISLAGGPYNEQFF	TGTGCCATCAGTCTAGCGGGCGGACCCTACAATGAGCAGTTCTTC
many	.	TRBV12-3/TRBV12-4	TRBJ1-1	CASSLNSMNTEAFF	TGTGCCAGCAGTTTGAACAGTATGAACACTGAAGCTTTCTTT
few	TRBD2	TRBV11-3	TRBJ2-1	CASSFPGREGTEQFF	TGTGCCAGCAGCTTTCCGGGTAGGGAGGGCACTGAGCAGTTCTTC
.	.	TRBV5-1	TRBJ2-3	CASRYYYTDTQYF	TGCGCCAGCAGGTACTATTACACAGATACGCAGTATTTT
many	.	TRBV2	TRBJ2-7	CASRKGSYEQYF	TGTGCCAGCAGAAAGGGGTCCTACGAGCAGTACTTC
.	TRBD1	TRBV5-6	TRBJ2-2	CASSRDRAAGELFF	TGTGCCAGCAGCCGGGACAGGGCGGCCGGGGAGCTGTTTTTT
.	TRBD1	TRBV20-1	TRBJ1-6	CSAQARDSNNSPLHF	TGCAGTGCTCAAGCCAGGGACAGCAATAATTCACCCCTCCACTTT
.	TRBD2	TRBV3-1	TRBJ2-5	CASSQDRILAGGQETQYF	TGTGCCAGCAGCCAAGATCGAATCCTAGCGGGAGGGCAAGAGACCCAGTACTTC
.	TRBD2	TRBV7-2	TRBJ2-1	CASSLMVAGGHDEQFF	TGTGCCAGCAGCTTAATGGTAGCGGGGGGGCACGATGAGCAGTTCTTC
.	TRBD2	TRBV7-3	TRBJ2-7	CASSLRSSGFRHSNCSYEQYF	TGTGCCAGCAGCTTAAGGAGTAGCGGGTTTCGCCACTCCAATTGCTCCTACGAGCAGTACTTC
few	.	TRBV3-1	TRBJ2-5	CASSHAGQQETQYF	TGTGCCAGCAGCCATGCGGGACAGCAAGAGACCCAGTACTTC
few	.	TRBV3-1	TRBJ2-7	CASSQQVWEQYF	TGTGCCAGCAGCCAACAGGTCTGGGAGCAGTACTTC
.	TRBD1	TRBV5-1	TRBJ2-4	CASGTGGRAKNIQYF	TGCGCCAGCGGCACAGGGGGGAGGGCCAAAAACATTCAGTACTTC
.	TRBD2	TRBV9	TRBJ2-5	CASSSLAGPQETQYF	TGTGCCAGCAGCTCCCTAGCGGGCCCCCAAGAGACCCAGTACTTC
few	.	TRBV4-1	TRBJ1-2	CASSQDGNGGPYGYTF	TGCGCCAGCAGCCAAGATGGGAATGGGGGACCCTATGGCTACACCTTC
.	TRBD2	TRBV5-1	TRBJ2-3	CASSYRRTSGSSTDTQYF	TGCGCCAGCAGCTACCGGAGGACTAGCGGATCTAGCACAGATACGCAGTATTTT
few	TRBD1	TRBV5-5	TRBJ1-6	CASRRGQGPAPYNSPLHF	TGTGCCAGCAGAAGGGGACAGGGCCCGGCACCGTATAATTCACCCCTCCACTTT
many	.	TRBV12-3/TRBV12-4	TRBJ1-6	CASSGLYNSPLHF	TGTGCCAGCAGTGGTCTTTATAATTCACCCCTCCACTTT
.	.	TRBV4-2	TRBJ1-1	CASSQELGDTEAFF	TGTGCCAGCAGCCAAGAGTTGGGGGACACTGAAGCTTTCTTT